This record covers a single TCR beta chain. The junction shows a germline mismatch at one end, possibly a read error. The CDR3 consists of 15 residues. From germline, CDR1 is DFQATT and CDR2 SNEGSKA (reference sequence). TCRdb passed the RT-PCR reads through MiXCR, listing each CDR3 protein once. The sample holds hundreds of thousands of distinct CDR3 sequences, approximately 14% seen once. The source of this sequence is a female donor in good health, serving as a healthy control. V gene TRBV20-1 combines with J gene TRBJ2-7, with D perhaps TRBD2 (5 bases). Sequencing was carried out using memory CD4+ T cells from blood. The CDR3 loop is CSAPRPGSISYEQHF. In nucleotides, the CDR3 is TGCAGTGCTCCCCGGCCTGGGAGTATTTCCTACGAGCAGCACTTC.